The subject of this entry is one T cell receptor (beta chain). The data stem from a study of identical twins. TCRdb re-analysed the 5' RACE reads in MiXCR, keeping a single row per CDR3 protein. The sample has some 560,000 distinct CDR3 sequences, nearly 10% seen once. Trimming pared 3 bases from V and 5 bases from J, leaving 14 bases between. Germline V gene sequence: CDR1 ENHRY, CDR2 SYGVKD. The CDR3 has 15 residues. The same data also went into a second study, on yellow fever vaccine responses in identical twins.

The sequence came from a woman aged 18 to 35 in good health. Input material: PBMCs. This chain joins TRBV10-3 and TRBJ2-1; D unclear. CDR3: CAISDPDRIHNEQFF. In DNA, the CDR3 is TGTGCCATCAGTGACCCCGATAGGATTCACAATGAGCAGTTCTTC.